This T cell receptor beta chain came from a study of blood T cell repertoires in COVID-19. Generated by immunoSEQ multiplex PCR, the TCRdb table keeps only in-frame clones and is missing some. The table shows roughly 520,000 clones, with roughly 90% occurring only once. The recovered donors of Cohort 3 showed two negative PCRs, clearance, or symptom resolution. The germline V and J ends were trimmed by 5 bases and 0 bases, with 16 bases remaining between them. There are 16 residues in the CDR3. Germline values: CDR1 SGHVS, CDR2 FNYEAQ. This clone occurred a few times. The sequenced sample consisted of PBMCs or T cells enriched from blood (not recorded which). This chain joins TRBV7-6 and TRBJ2-5; D is unclear. The TCR was taken from a woman aged 40 to 50 who had recovered from COVID-19. In DNA form, the CDR3 reads TGTGCCAGCAGCCCTGACCCGGCCGGGTACCAAGAGACCCAGTACTTC. Its translation: CASSPDPAGYQETQYF.